The clone carrying this TCR beta chain was counted at least ten times. The sample is drawn from a study of low-dose radiotherapy and immunotherapy resistance in tumors. Across the whole study: Cohort 1 was given 0.5 Gy fractions every 2 weeks, 6.5 Gy in total. The regimen for patients comprised intravenous nivolumab 240 mg every two weeks plus intravenous ipilimumab 1 mg/kg every six weeks. Aspirin was taken orally at 300 mg daily by patients, and this continued for four cycles from cycle 1 day 1.

This sample's time point: before trial treatment. Nivolumab, ipilimumab, aspirin, low-dose cyclophosphamide and low-dose radiotherapy were all administered to the donors. The CDR3 has 15 residues. Trimming took off 1 base at V and 3 bases at J, with 10 bases between the two ends. Germline loops: CDR1 SEHNR, CDR2 FQNEAQ (reference sequence). Alpha- and beta-chain coverage of first-strand cDNA came from TRAV- and TRBV-specific primers. TCR amplification involved roughly 21 PCR cycles with a constant-region primer and V-primer adapter. TCRdb processed the reads anew with MiXCR; each CDR3 protein has one entry. Of around 99,000 distinct CDR3 sequences listed, around 9.2% are singletons.

Sample: PBMCs, taken before treatment. This chain links TRBV7-9 with TRBJ1-5; D not certain. This sequence originates from a male donor with prostate cancer. The CDR3 region is CASSLGGINNQPQHF. CDR3 bases: TGTGCCAGCAGCTTAGGAGGGATCAACAATCAGCCCCAGCATTTT.